Listed below are T cell receptor beta chains from one sample, sequenced in a study of response to subunit inactivated influenza vaccine. TCRdb processed the RT-PCR reads anew with MiXCR; each CDR3 protein has one entry. The sample lists about 780,000 distinct CDR3 sequences; around a sixth were seen once. The sample consisted of PBMCs from blood, taken 4 to 6 days after vaccination. Receptors originate from a man aged 45 to 65 who received an inactivated influenza vaccine. The CDR3 runs from the conserved cysteine through the conserved F or W. The D gene is left open where the match is weak. The size of a clone is reported for some rows only, either as once, few or many, or as a class for expanded clones.

TGTGCCATCAGTGGGGCCTCGAACACCGGGGAGCTGTTTTTT | CAISGASNTGELFF | TRBJ2-2 | - | TRBV10-3 | few
TGTGCCAGCAGCCTAACCGGACAGGTTTACGATGAGCAGTTCTTC | CASSLTGQVYDEQFF | TRBJ2-1 | TRBD1 | TRBV9 | -
TGTGCCATCAGTGAGTCGATGGTGGGGTACGGGGCCAACGTCCTGACTTTC | CAISESMVGYGANVLTF | TRBJ2-6 | - | TRBV10-3 | few
TGTGCCAGCAGCCATTCATCTGGGGGTAGGGAAAAACTGTTTTTT | CASSHSSGGREKLFF | TRBJ1-4 | - | TRBV3-1 | -
TGTGCCAGGCAGGCCCCAGGGAGCGGATCCTACGAGCAGTACTTC | CARQAPGSGSYEQYF | TRBJ2-7 | - | TRBV7-3 | -
TGCGCCAGCAGCTTGGTTGCCAATCCCCTGAATGAGCAGTTCTTC | CASSLVANPLNEQFF | TRBJ2-1 | - | TRBV5-1 | many
TGCGCCAGCAGCCAAGAGGGACTGCCTGATTCACCCCTCCACTTT | CASSQEGLPDSPLHF | TRBJ1-6 | - | TRBV4-1 | -
TGCGCCAGCAGCTGGGGGACAGGGCCTAGCACAGATACGCAGTATTTT | CASSWGTGPSTDTQYF | TRBJ2-3 | TRBD1 | TRBV5-1 | many
TGTGCCAGCAGCCAAGTGCCAGATAATCAGCCCCAGCATTTT | CASSQVPDNQPQHF | TRBJ1-5 | - | TRBV3-1 | -
TGTGCCACCATAAGGGGGACAGGGAATCTGGAGACCCAGTACTTC | CATIRGTGNLETQYF | TRBJ2-5 | - | TRBV21-1 | few
TGCGCCAGCAGCCATCTAGGGGTTGGAAATGGCTACACCTTC | CASSHLGVGNGYTF | TRBJ1-2 | - | TRBV4-3 | -
TGCGCCAGCAGCCAAGATTCGGCATGGGGGAGGGAGCCCACAGATACGCAGTATTTT | CASSQDSAWGREPTDTQYF | TRBJ2-3 | TRBD2 | TRBV4-3 | few
TGCAGCGTTGATAGGGGGAGACCGACCTACAACTATGGCTACACCTTC | CSVDRGRPTYNYGYTF | TRBJ1-2 | - | TRBV29-1 | few
TGTGCCAGCAAAGACAGGGGGCTCGGCAATGAGCAGTTCTTC | CASKDRGLGNEQFF | TRBJ2-1 | TRBD1 | TRBV6-2/TRBV6-3 | -
TGTGCCAGCAGTTTATATCCTAGCGGGGACCCCTACAATGAGCAGTTCTTC | CASSLYPSGDPYNEQFF | TRBJ2-1 | TRBD2 | TRBV12-3/TRBV12-4 | -
TGCGCCAGCAGCTTTACTAGCGTTGACTACAATGAGCAGTTCTTC | CASSFTSVDYNEQFF | TRBJ2-1 | TRBD2 | TRBV5-1 | many
TGTGCCAGCAGTCCCAGGGGGACCGGGGAGCTGTTTTTT | CASSPRGTGELFF | TRBJ2-2 | TRBD1 | TRBV12-3/TRBV12-4 | many
TGTGCCAGCAGCCAAGCAAGCCTGCGGGAAAAACTGTTTTTT | CASSQASLREKLFF | TRBJ1-4 | - | TRBV4-2 | few
TGCGCCAGCAGCTTTGGACTAGCGGGGCGTAGCACAGATACGCAGTATTTT | CASSFGLAGRSTDTQYF | TRBJ2-3 | TRBD2 | TRBV5-1 | -
TGCGCCAGCAGCCCCTTTAGATTCCGAGGCACCGGGGAGCTGTTTTTT | CASSPFRFRGTGELFF | TRBJ2-2 | - | TRBV5-1 | -
TGTGCCAGCGGACATCATGGCTACACCTTC | CASGHHGYTF | TRBJ1-2 | - | TRBV27 | -
TGTGCCAGCATGGCCAGAAGGACAGATACGCAGTATTTT | CASMARRTDTQYF | TRBJ2-3 | - | TRBV6-2/TRBV6-3 | -
TGTGCCAGCAGTAGAGGGGGTCTCCCAGCCAAAAACATTCAGTACTTC | CASSRGGLPAKNIQYF | TRBJ2-4 | - | TRBV6-2/TRBV6-3 | -
TGTGCCAGCAGCCAAGATTTGGGACAGGGCTCCTACGAGCAGTACTTC | CASSQDLGQGSYEQYF | TRBJ2-7 | TRBD1 | TRBV2 | -
TGTGCCACTCGGGACAGGACCCCTTTGGGCTATGGCTACACCTTC | CATRDRTPLGYGYTF | TRBJ1-2 | TRBD1 | TRBV24-1 | -
TGTGCCAGCAGTCCGACGACAGGGGCCTGGGAGACCCAGTACTTC | CASSPTTGAWETQYF | TRBJ2-5 | TRBD1 | TRBV27 | -
TGTGCCAGCAGCCAAGAACTAGCGGGAGGCACCTACGAGCAGTACTTC | CASSQELAGGTYEQYF | TRBJ2-7 | TRBD2 | TRBV4-2 | -
TGTGCCAGCAGTGAAAACAGAATACCGAACACCGGGGAGCTGTTTTTT | CASSENRIPNTGELFF | TRBJ2-2 | - | TRBV6-1 | -
TGTGCCAGCAGTTACACAGTAGCGGCAAGCTCCTACGAGCAGTACTTC | CASSYTVAASSYEQYF | TRBJ2-7 | - | TRBV6-5 | many
TGCGCCAGCAGCTCGGGACTAGCGGGGGCCCTCGCTAGCACAGATACGCAGTATTTT | CASSSGLAGALASTDTQYF | TRBJ2-3 | TRBD2 | TRBV5-1 | few
TGTGCCAGCAGCCCGACAGGGCCCTACGAGCAGTACTTC | CASSPTGPYEQYF | TRBJ2-7 | TRBD1 | TRBV18 | many
TGCGCCAGCAGCCAAGCGATACCCCGACGGAATAATGAAAAACTGTTTTTT | CASSQAIPRRNNEKLFF | TRBJ1-4 | - | TRBV4-3 | many
TGTGCCAGCAGCGTAGGAGGCAGGACGGTTACAGATACGCAGTATTTT | CASSVGGRTVTDTQYF | TRBJ2-3 | - | TRBV9 | -
TGTGCCAGCAGTTACCTCACAGGGGGAGGCACTGAAGCTTTCTTT | CASSYLTGGGTEAFF | TRBJ1-1 | TRBD1 | TRBV6-5 | -
TGTGCCAGCAGCGACGGGGACGAGCAGTACTTC | CASSDGDEQYF | TRBJ2-7 | - | TRBV9 | few
TGTGCCAGCAGCTCGACTAGCGGGGGGTCCTATACGCAGTATTTT | CASSSTSGGSYTQYF | TRBJ2-3 | TRBD2 | TRBV5-6 | -
TGTGCCAGCAGACCAGGGGGCCGGGGCAAAAACATTCAGTACTTC | CASRPGGRGKNIQYF | TRBJ2-4 | TRBD1 | TRBV12-3/TRBV12-4 | few
TGCAGCGTTGACGTGGCCCCTGGGGCCAACGTCCTGACTTTC | CSVDVAPGANVLTF | TRBJ2-6 | - | TRBV29-1 | few
TGTGCCAGCAGCAAGGGACAGGGGATGGAGACCCAGTACTTC | CASSKGQGMETQYF | TRBJ2-5 | TRBD1 | TRBV7-9 | -
TGTGCCAGCAGCAAAACTCGGGGGATCCAAGAGACCCAGTACTTC | CASSKTRGIQETQYF | TRBJ2-5 | - | TRBV6-1 | -